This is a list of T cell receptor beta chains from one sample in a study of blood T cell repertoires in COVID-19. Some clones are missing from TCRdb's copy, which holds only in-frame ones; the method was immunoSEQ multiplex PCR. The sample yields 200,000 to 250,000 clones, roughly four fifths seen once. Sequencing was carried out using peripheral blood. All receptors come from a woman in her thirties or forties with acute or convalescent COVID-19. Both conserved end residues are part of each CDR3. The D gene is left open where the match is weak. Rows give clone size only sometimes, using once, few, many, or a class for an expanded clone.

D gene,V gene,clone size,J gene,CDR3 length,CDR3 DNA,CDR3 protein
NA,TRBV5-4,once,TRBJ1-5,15,TGTGCCAGCAGCATTGGGGGCACAGGCGATCAGCCCCAGCATTTT,CASSIGGTGDQPQHF
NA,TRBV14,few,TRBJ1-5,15,TGTGCCAGCTCAAAGGGGCTAAACTATCATCAGCCCCAGCATTTT,CASSKGLNYHQPQHF
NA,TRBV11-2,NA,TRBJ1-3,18,TGTGCCAGCAGCTTCTGGAAGACAGGAGAGCACTCTGGAAACACCATATATTTT,CASSFWKTGEHSGNTIYF
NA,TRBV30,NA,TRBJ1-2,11,TGTGCCTGGGGGGTGGGAGGGGGATACACCTTC,CAWGVGGGYTF
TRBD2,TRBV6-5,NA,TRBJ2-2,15,TGTGCCAGCAGGGTAGCGGGGGTGAACACCGGGGAGCTGTTTTTT,CASRVAGVNTGELFF
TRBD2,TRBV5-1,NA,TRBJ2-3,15,TGCGCCAGCAGCTTGGAACTAGCGGTTACAGATACGCAGTATTTT,CASSLELAVTDTQYF
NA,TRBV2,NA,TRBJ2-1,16,TGTGCCAGCAGTGAATTGGACTCCTCATTGGGAAATGAGCAGTTCTTC,CASSELDSSLGNEQFF
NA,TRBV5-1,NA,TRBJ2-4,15,TGCGCCAGCAGCTTGGCCGTGGGGGAGGCTGCCATTCAGTACTTC,CASSLAVGEAAIQYF
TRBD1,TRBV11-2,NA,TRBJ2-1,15,TGTGCCAGCAGCTTAGACCGGACAGGGTATCATGAGCAGTTCTTC,CASSLDRTGYHEQFF
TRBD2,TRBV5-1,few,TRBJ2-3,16,TGCGCCAGCAGCTTGGTGGGTAGCGGGGGCGCAGATACGCAGTATTTT,CASSLVGSGGADTQYF
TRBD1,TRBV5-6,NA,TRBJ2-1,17,TGTGCCAGCAGCTTGGCCAAGCGGGACAGGGGGCGGAATGAGCAGTTCTTC,CASSLAKRDRGRNEQFF
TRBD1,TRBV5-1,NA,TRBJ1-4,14,TGCGCCAGCAGCCTCCGGACAGGGGGTGAAAAACTGTTTTTT,CASSLRTGGEKLFF
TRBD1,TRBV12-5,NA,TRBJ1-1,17,TGTGCTAGTGGTTTGCCTACCCTGGGACAGGGTTGGACTGAAGCTTTCTTT,CASGLPTLGQGWTEAFF
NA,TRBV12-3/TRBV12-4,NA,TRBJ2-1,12,TGTGCCAGCAGTCCGGGTGTGGATGAGCAGTTCTTC,CASSPGVDEQFF
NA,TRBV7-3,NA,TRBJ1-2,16,TGTGCCAGCAGCTCCCATACAGGGTCCGGCCCCGGTGGCTACACCTTC,CASSSHTGSGPGGYTF
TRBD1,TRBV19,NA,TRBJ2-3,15,TGTGCCAGTAGTTACAGGGGGCTGTTTGAAGATACGCAGTATTTT,CASSYRGLFEDTQYF
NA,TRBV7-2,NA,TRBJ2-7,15,TGTGCCAGCAGCCTTGACCCTTATCGGGCCTACGAGCAGTACTTC,CASSLDPYRAYEQYF
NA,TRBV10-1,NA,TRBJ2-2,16,TGCGCCAGCAGTCCGTTCGAGAGCGGGCAAACCGGGGAGCTGTTTTTT,CASSPFESGQTGELFF
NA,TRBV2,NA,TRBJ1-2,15,TGTGCCAGCATACCACAACGGACGGGGGGGGATGGCTACACCTTC,CASIPQRTGGDGYTF
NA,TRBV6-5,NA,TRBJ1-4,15,TGTGCCAGCAGCCTACCTGGTGGTCTAGGTGAAAAACTGTTTTTT,CASSLPGGLGEKLFF
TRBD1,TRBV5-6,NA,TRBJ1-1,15,TGTGCCAGCAGCCTTGCGGACAGGTTGAACACTGAAGCTTTCTTT,CASSLADRLNTEAFF
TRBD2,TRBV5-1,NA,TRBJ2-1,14,TGCGCCAGCAGCTCTAGCGGTGGGTACAATGAGCAGTTCTTC,CASSSSGGYNEQFF
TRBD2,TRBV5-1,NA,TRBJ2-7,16,TGCGCCAGCAGCCGCATCTATGGGGGGGAAGCCTACGAGCAGTACTTC,CASSRIYGGEAYEQYF
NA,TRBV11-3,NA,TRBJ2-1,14,TGTGCCAGCAGCCCCGAGGGGGGGGCCCATGAGCAGTTCTTC,CASSPEGGAHEQFF
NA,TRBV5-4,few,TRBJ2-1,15,TGTGCCAGCAGCTTGGACGGAGGACCCTACAATGAGCAGTTCTTC,CASSLDGGPYNEQFF
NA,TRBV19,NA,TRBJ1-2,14,TGTGCCAGTAGCCCGGGGGGGGGCAACTATGGCTACACCTTC,CASSPGGGNYGYTF
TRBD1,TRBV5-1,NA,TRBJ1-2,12,TGCGCCAGCCACCTACAGGGGGATGGCTACACCTTC,CASHLQGDGYTF
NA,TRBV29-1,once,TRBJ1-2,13,TGCAGCGTTTCTGGGGGGAGGGACTATGGCTACACCTTC,CSVSGGRDYGYTF
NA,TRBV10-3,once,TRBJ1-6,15,TGTGCCATCAGTTGGGGTGGACAGCCTAATTCACCCCTCCACTTT,CAISWGGQPNSPLHF
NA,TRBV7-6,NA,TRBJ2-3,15,TGTGCCAGCAGCCCAACCCCGAGACAGTCAGATACGCAGTATTTT,CASSPTPRQSDTQYF
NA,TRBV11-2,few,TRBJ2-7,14,TGTGCCAGCACCCCATGGCAGGGGTACTACGAGCAGTACTTC,CASTPWQGYYEQYF
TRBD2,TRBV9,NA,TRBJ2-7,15,TGTGCCAGCAGCGTCTTACTAGCGGGACCTTACGAGCAGTACTTC,CASSVLLAGPYEQYF
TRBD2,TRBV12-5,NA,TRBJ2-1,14,TGTGCTAGTGGTATCGGACTAGCGCTCTATGAGCAGTTCTTC,CASGIGLALYEQFF
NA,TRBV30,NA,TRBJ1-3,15,TGTGCCTGGAGTGTCAGGAAAAGCTCTGGAAACACCATATATTTT,CAWSVRKSSGNTIYF
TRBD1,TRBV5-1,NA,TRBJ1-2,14,TGCGCCAGCAGCCCTTCACAGGGGAACTATGGCTACACCTTC,CASSPSQGNYGYTF
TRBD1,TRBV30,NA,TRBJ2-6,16,TGTGCCTGGAGTGACGGGACAGGGTTTGGGGCCAACGTCCTGACTTTC,CAWSDGTGFGANVLTF
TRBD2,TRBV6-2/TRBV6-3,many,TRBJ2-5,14,TGTGCCAGCAGTTCGACTAGCGGGAGAGAGACCCAGTACTTC,CASSSTSGRETQYF
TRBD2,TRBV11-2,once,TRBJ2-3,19,TGTGCCAGCAGCTTTCTAGAGGGGACTAGCGGGCGAGGCTTAGATACGCAGTATTTT,CASSFLEGTSGRGLDTQYF
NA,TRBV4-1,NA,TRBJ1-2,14,TGCGCCAGCAGCCCCAGCTCCGGGATCTATGGCTACACCTTC,CASSPSSGIYGYTF
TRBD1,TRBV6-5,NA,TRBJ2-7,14,TGTGCCAGCAGTAGACAGGGCTACTCCTACGAGCAGTACTTC,CASSRQGYSYEQYF
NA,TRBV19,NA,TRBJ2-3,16,TGTGCCAGTACCCCGGGGGGCCACCTGAACACAGATACGCAGTATTTT,CASTPGGHLNTDTQYF